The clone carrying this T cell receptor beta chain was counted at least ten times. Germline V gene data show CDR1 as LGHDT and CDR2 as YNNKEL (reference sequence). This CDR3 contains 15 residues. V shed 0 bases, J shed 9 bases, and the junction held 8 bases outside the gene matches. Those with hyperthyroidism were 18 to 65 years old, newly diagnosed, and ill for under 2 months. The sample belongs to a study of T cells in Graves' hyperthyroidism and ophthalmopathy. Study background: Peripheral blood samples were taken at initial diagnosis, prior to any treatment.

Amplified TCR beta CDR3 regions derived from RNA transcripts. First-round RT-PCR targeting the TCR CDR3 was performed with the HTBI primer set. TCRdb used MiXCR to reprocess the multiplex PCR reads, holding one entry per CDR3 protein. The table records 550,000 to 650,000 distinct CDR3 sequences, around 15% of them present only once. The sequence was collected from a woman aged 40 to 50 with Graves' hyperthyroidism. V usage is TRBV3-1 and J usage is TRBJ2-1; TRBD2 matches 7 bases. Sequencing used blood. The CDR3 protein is CASSQDFSSGAEQFF. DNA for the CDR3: TGTGCCAGCAGCCAAGATTTCTCTAGCGGAGCTGAGCAGTTCTTC.